The 14 T cell receptor beta chains below all came from one sample that was sequenced in a study of T-cell reconstitution after alpha-beta-depleted transplantation in children. Preparation of the TCRbeta library involved a method that used unique molecular identifiers. MiXCR, run by TCRdb on the PCR reads, gives a single entry per CDR3 protein. The sample consists of about 460,000 distinct CDR3 sequences, around 10% of them appearing once. The sequencing used PBMCs, mostly from graft donor cells, collected 180 days after TCRalphabeta/CD19-depleted stem cell transplant. The receptors originated from a female patient aged 2-9 years who had a stem cell transplant for aplastic anemia, so the T cells may come from the graft donor.

V usage is TRBV12-3 or TRBV12-4 and J usage is TRBJ1-6; D unresolved. The length of the CDR3 is 13 residues. V dropped 7 bases and J dropped 5 bases, with 9 bases sitting between them. Written as DNA, the CDR3 is TGTGCCAGCACTTCCCATGATAATTCACCCCTCCACTTT. This sequence encodes CASTSHDNSPLHF.

The gene calls are TRBV5-1 and TRBJ2-2; 10 bases are shared with TRBD2. The germline CDR1 and CDR2 sequences are SGHRS and YFSETQ. The trim removed 4 bases at V and 4 bases at J, leaving 13 bases unmatched. This CDR3 has 18 amino acids. The CDR3 nucleotides are TGCGCCAGCAGCCTCCCGGGGTCGGGACTAGCGTTCACCGGGGAGCTGTTTTTT. Protein: CASSLPGSGLAFTGELFF.

This clonotype showed up just a few times. The V call is TRBV5-1, the J call TRBJ2-7; 7 bases are a match to TRBD2. From germline, CDR1 is SGHRS and CDR2 YFSETQ. The CDR3 length is 14 residues. V was pared by 1 base and J by 4 bases, with 5 bases of the junction left unmatched. Here the CDR3 reads CASSLSGGSYEQYV. The CDR3 nucleotides read TGCGCCAGCAGCTTGTCGGGGGGATCTTACGAGCAGTACGTC.

The chain carries TRBV28 and TRBJ1-5; 7 bases map to TRBD1. The junction had 8 bases not matched to a gene; V was cut back by 6 bases and J by 3 bases. CDR3 length equals 15 residues. Germline V gene lookup returns CDR1 MDHEN and CDR2 SYDVKM. CDR3: CASSRGQVLNQPQHF. CDR3 coding DNA: TGTGCCAGCAGCCGCGGACAGGTCCTCAATCAGCCCCAGCATTTT.

V and J are TRBV4-3 and TRBJ2-1; 11 bases map to TRBD2. V was clipped by 2 bases and J by 4 bases; unmatched bases: 7. The germline gives CDR1 LGHNA, CDR2 YSLEER. This CDR3 contains 17 residues. The CDR3 DNA reads TGCGCCAGCAGCCAATACTTAGCGGGAGGGCCTTACAATGAGCAGTTCTTC. It encodes CASSQYLAGGPYNEQFF.

V gene TRBV4-3 combines with J gene TRBJ2-5; TRBD2 agrees at 8 bases. The V gene end was trimmed by 1 base and the J gene end by 4 bases; junction bases not matched to a gene: 8. The CDR3 has 16 amino acids. Germline CDR1 is LGHNA and CDR2 is YSLEER. The CDR3, as DNA: TGCGCCAGCAGCCAAGGAACCTCCGGGAGGGTAGAGACCCAGTACTTC. Encoded protein: CASSQGTSGRVETQYF.

The chain couples TRBV15 to TRBJ2-4; 8 bases agree with TRBD1. The junction had 5 bases not matched to a gene; V was cut back by 3 bases and J by 7 bases. This CDR3 is 14 amino acids long. The V gene's germline CDR1 is LNHNV and CDR2 YYDKDF (reference sequence). DNA of the CDR3: TGTGCCACCAGCAGTGAAACAGGGGGTAACATTCAGTACTTC. As protein: CATSSETGGNIQYF.

This clonotype appeared a few times. This sequence joins TRBV7-9 and TRBJ2-1; 8 nucleotides match TRBD1. The junction had 9 bases not matched to a gene; V was cut back by 4 bases and J by 7 bases. The CDR3 contains 15 residues. CDR1 is SEHNR and CDR2 is FQNEAQ in the germline V gene (reference sequence). The CDR3 bases are TGTGCCAGCAGCTACCGGGACAGGAGCCTTAATGAGCAGTTCTTC. It is translated as CASSYRDRSLNEQFF.

This rearrangement joins TRBV7-9 to TRBJ2-7; D possibly corresponds to TRBD1 (6 bases). The CDR3 contains 14 residues. V was clipped by 5 bases and J by 6 bases, with 17 bases between them. Germline loops: CDR1 SEHNR, CDR2 FQNEAQ (reference sequence). CDR3 nucleotides: TGTGCCAGCAGCCTAAACTCAGGGGTTAGCGAGCAGTACGTC. It is translated as CASSLNSGVSEQYV.

This clonotype was observed a few times. The chain has TRBV7-2 and TRBJ2-2; D is unresolved. The CDR3 is 15 amino acids. V was cut by 7 bases and J by 3 bases, with 15 bases left in between. CDR1 and CDR2 (germline): SGHTA, FQGNSA. The CDR3 is CASTRVRSDTGELFF. The DNA of the CDR3 is TGTGCCAGCACCCGAGTCCGGAGCGACACCGGGGAGCTGTTTTTT.

The table lists this clonotype with a few counts. The rearrangement links TRBV6-2 or TRBV6-3 to TRBJ2-2; D is unresolved. Trimming cost V 1 base and J 4 bases, with 1 base left between them. The germline V gene has CDR1 MNHEY and CDR2 SVGEGT. The CDR3 sequence is 12 residues long. The CDR3 nucleotides are TGTGCCAGCAGTTACTTCACCGGGGAGCTGTTTTTT. Its protein product is CASSYFTGELFF.

There are a few counts of this clonotype. This CDR3 is CASSQDMNTEAFF. The CDR3 DNA reads as TGCGCCAGCAGCCAGGACATGAACACTGAAGCTTTCTTT. The chain is built from TRBV5-1 and TRBJ1-1; perhaps TRBD1 as D (5 bases). Per the germline V gene, CDR1 is SGHRS and CDR2 is YFSETQ. Trimming took 4 bases from V and 0 from J, leaving 7 bases between them. The CDR3 is 13 residues long.

V gene TRBV6-2 or TRBV6-3 combines with J gene TRBJ2-7, with 8 bases matching TRBD1. CDR3 length: 15 residues. Germline CDR1 and CDR2: MNHEY and SVGEGT. After removal of 2 bases from V and 2 bases from J, the junction contained 5 bases not matched to a gene. Here the CDR3 reads CASSYGAGGTYEQYV. Here the CDR3 DNA reads TGTGCCAGCAGTTACGGGGCAGGGGGCACCTACGAGCAGTACGTC.

V is TRBV5-1 and J is TRBJ2-3; 11 nucleotides align to TRBD2. This CDR3 is 15 amino acids long. The junction had 4 bases not matched to a gene; V was cut back by 3 bases and J by 4 bases. CDR1 SGHRS and CDR2 YFSETQ come from the germline V gene. DNA of the CDR3: TGCGCCAGCAGCTCACTAGCGGGAGACGCAGATACGCAGTATTTT. Translating it yields CASSSLAGDADTQYF.